The 14 T cell receptor beta chains given below trace back to one sample, sequenced in a study of T cells in Graves' hyperthyroidism and ophthalmopathy. From RNA transcripts, TCR beta CDR3 regions were amplified. First-round RT-PCR of the TCR CDR3 relied on the HTBI primer set. MiXCR, applied by TCRdb to the multiplex PCR reads, yields one record per CDR3 protein. The sample includes approximately 270,000 distinct CDR3 sequences, about 14% of them seen just once. The sequenced sample was blood. All receptors come from a middle-aged woman with Graves' hyperthyroidism that later progressed to Graves' ophthalmopathy.

In its sample, this clonotype was seen many times. The chain combines TRBV20-1 with TRBJ1-5; D remains ambiguous. This CDR3 region has 13 residues. In germline, CDR1 is DFQATT, CDR2 SNEGSKA (reference sequence). Here the CDR3 reads CSSSSISNQPQHF. As DNA, the CDR3 is TGCAGCTCCTCAAGTATCAGCAATCAGCCCCAGCATTTT.

This clonotype came up many times. This rearrangement joins TRBV28 to TRBJ1-1; D is perhaps TRBD1 (6 bases). Germline CDR1 MDHEN, CDR2 SYDVKM. The germline V and J ends were trimmed by 2 bases and 4 bases, with 14 bases remaining between them. The CDR3 spans 15 residues. In DNA form, the CDR3 reads TGTGCCAGCAGTTTAAGTCGGGGGGCGGCCACTGAAGCTTTCTTT. As protein: CASSLSRGAATEAFF. Filled out from reference TRBV28 and TRBJ1-1, the complete variable domain reads DVKVTQSSRYLVKRTGEKVFLECVQDMDHENMFWYRQDPGLGLRLIYFSYDVKMKEKGDIPEGYSVSREKKERFSLILESASTNQTSMYLCASSLSRGAATEAFFGQGTRLTVV.

The chain couples TRBV20-1 to TRBJ2-7, with TRBD1 identical over 7 bases. CDR3 length equals 12 residues. V trimming: 8 bases; J trimming: 3 bases; junction bases outside the gene matches: 7. CDR1 is DFQATT and CDR2 is SNEGSKA in the germline V gene (reference sequence). For the CDR3, the DNA is TGCAGTCTACCGGGACAGATCTACGAGCAGTACTTC. Amino acids: CSLPGQIYEQYF.

This clonotype showed up many times. The chain is built from TRBV12-3 or TRBV12-4 and TRBJ2-1; D is possibly TRBD2 (5 bases). This CDR3 region has 15 residues. The V and J ends lost 6 bases and 6 bases respectively, with 18 bases between them. As DNA, the CDR3 is TGTGCCAGCAGCTATGGGAGTCTAGCTACCAATGAGCAGTTCTTC. It encodes CASSYGSLATNEQFF.

This clonotype was recorded many times. This chain connects TRBV28 to TRBJ2-2; 8 bases agree with TRBD2. The CDR3 contains 15 residues. The J segment lost 0 bases and the V segment lost 5 bases, leaving 2 bases of the junction unmatched. Per the germline V gene, CDR1 is MDHEN and CDR2 is SYDVKM. In DNA form, the CDR3 reads TGTGCCAGCAGTCTACTAGCGGCGAACACCGGGGAGCTGTTTTTT. Translating gives CASSLLAANTGELFF.

This clonotype has at least ten counts. J is TRBJ2-1 and V is TRBV25-1; 14 bases align to TRBD2. Germline CDR1 reads MGHDK; CDR2 reads SYGVNS. The CDR3 has 16 amino acids. V lost 5 bases to trimming and J lost 7 bases; unmatched junction nucleotides: 7. The CDR3 DNA reads TGTGCCAGCAGTACGTTCGGGACTAGCGGGAGTAATGAGCAGTTCTTC. Protein product: CASSTFGTSGSNEQFF.

This clonotype came up many times. The chain uses TRBV29-1 and TRBJ2-1; 7 bases agree with TRBD2. The CDR3 runs 13 residues. Looked up from germline, CDR1 is SQVTM and CDR2 is ANQGSEA. J gave up 5 bases and V 6 bases, and 7 bases lay outside the gene matches. The CDR3 here is CSVSRLADNEQFF. The CDR3, as DNA: TGCAGCGTGTCGCGTCTAGCGGACAATGAGCAGTTCTTC.

This clonotype was observed at least ten times. The chain combines TRBV29-1 with TRBJ1-2; D might be TRBD1 (6 bases). Germline V gene data show CDR1 as SQVTM and CDR2 as ANQGSEA. V lost 3 bases to trimming and J lost 6 bases, with 17 bases between them. The CDR3 spans 14 residues. CDR3 coding DNA: TGCAGCGTTGATGTAACATGGGGGGCTCATGGCTACACCTTC. It yields the protein CSVDVTWGAHGYTF.

This clonotype was detected only once. V and J are TRBV15 and TRBJ2-7; TRBD2 matches at 12 bases. Per the germline V gene, CDR1 is LNHNV and CDR2 is YYDKDF (reference sequence). V dropped 3 bases and J dropped 4; count of bases not matched to a gene: 10. The CDR3 is 17 amino acids. The CDR3 is CATSSDPGTSGSYEQYF. The CDR3 region has the DNA TGTGCCACCAGCAGTGACCCCGGGACTAGCGGGTCATACGAGCAGTACTTC.

The sample holds one count of this clonotype. The chain employs TRBV13 and TRBJ1-6; 9 nucleotides match TRBD1. The V gene's germline CDR1 is PRHDT and CDR2 FYEKMQ (reference sequence). The CDR3 contains 15 residues. J gave up 6 bases and V 5 bases, and 5 bases lay outside the gene matches. CDR3 sequence reads: CASSTGQGINSPLHF. The CDR3 bases are TGTGCCAGCAGCACCGGACAGGGGATTAATTCACCCCTCCACTTT. The full variable domain, rest sourced from reference TRBV13 and TRBJ1-6, is AAGVIQSPRHLIKEKRETATLKCYPIPRHDTVYWYQQGPGQDPQFLISFYEKMQSDKGSIPDRFSAQQFSDYHSELNMSSLELGDSALYFCASSTGQGINSPLHFGNGTRLTVT.

This clonotype was seen at least ten times. The chain links TRBV15 to TRBJ2-3, with D tentatively TRBD1 (5 bases). In germline, CDR1 is LNHNV, CDR2 YYDKDF (reference sequence). The CDR3 totals 14 residues. The V gene lost 5 bases and the J gene lost 0 bases, with 9 bases spanning the gap. The CDR3 protein is CATSGGQSTDTQYF. The CDR3, as DNA: TGTGCCACCAGCGGTGGACAAAGCACAGATACGCAGTATTTT.

In its sample, this clonotype was seen many times. The chain combines TRBV6-5 with TRBJ1-1; no firm D call. The CDR3 contains 14 residues. The germline gives CDR1 MNHEY, CDR2 SVGAGI. The germline V and J ends were trimmed by 2 bases and 3 bases, with 10 bases remaining between them. The CDR3 coding sequence is TGTGCCAGCAGTTACGGTTTCGAGCACACTGAAGCTTTCTTT. This codes for CASSYGFEHTEAFF.

This clonotype was seen more than once but under ten times. CDR3 residues: CSARDRVNEKLFF. The CDR3 region has the DNA TGCAGTGCTAGGGACAGGGTTAATGAAAAACTGTTTTTT. The rearrangement uses TRBV20-1 and TRBJ1-4, with 8 bases fitting TRBD1. V lost 3 bases, J lost 4 bases, and 1 base stayed unmatched. This CDR3 spans 13 amino acids. Germline CDR1 and CDR2: DFQATT and SNEGSKA (reference sequence).

This clonotype showed up many times. CDR3: CASSIGTEGSEKLFF. The CDR3 coding sequence is TGTGCCAGTAGTATCGGGACAGAGGGAAGTGAAAAACTGTTTTTT. J is TRBJ1-4 and V is TRBV19, with 7 bases lining up with TRBD1. V was clipped by 3 bases and J by 7 bases; unmatched bases: 8. The germline CDR1 and CDR2 sequences are LNHDA and SQIVND (reference sequence). The length of the CDR3 is 15 residues.